Below, one T cell receptor (beta chain) is given with its context. It has no known antigen specificity. One base away there is no much larger clone; base qualities are not given. V is cut by 5 bases and J by 4 bases, and the space between the germline ends is 11 bases. CDR1 and CDR2 (SEHNR, FQNEAQ) derive from the germline V gene (reference sequence). From cysteine to phenylalanine, the CDR3 is 13 amino acids long. Of the read, only the CDR3 DNA is kept; its 39 bases are in frame from base 1. Healthy HIV-negative adults with no recently reported acute infections or vaccinations were included as donors. Every donor was a Caucasian adult residing in Nashville, Tennessee, USA. CD4+ T cells were enriched through magnetic negative selection, after which naive cells were positively selected on CD45RA and the remaining negative fraction served as the memory subset. Blood was obtained by leukapheresis, after which PBMCs were separated by Ficoll-Histopaque density gradient centrifugation and cryopreserved in liquid nitrogen vapor phase. Analytical flow cytometry was used to check the purity and quantity of each magnetically sorted T cell population. Each sorted fraction had its genomic DNA isolated and then quantified by UV absorbance on a Nanodrop 2000c.

Using the deep immunoSEQ assay, multiplex PCR amplified TCR CDR3 regions from genomic DNA. For each cell subset, the extracted genomic DNA was distributed evenly across all wells of several immunoSEQ 96-well plates, and each plate served as one replicate. For sorted subsets, about 220 ng of genomic DNA, equivalent to 25,000 to 35,000 T cell genomes, went into each replicate PCR. Purified libraries were quantified with a Qubit 3.0 fluorometer, sized on a Bioanalyzer 2100, and re-quantified with the KAPA Library Quantification kit. Every immunoSEQ 96-well plate was sequenced on a separate single-read 150-cycle Illumina NextSeq 550 flow cell. Under the source paper's analysis protocol: Because the immunoSEQ output included only junctional sequences and no quality scores, the filtering could not be the same as the filtering used for full-length reads. Sequences were annotated with PyIR, a Python wrapper for IgBLAST v1.9, and V/J genes and CDR3 were assigned using IMGT germline references. Reads with weak V/J assignments (E-value above 1e-6), missing CDR3, stop codons, out-of-frame junctions, or ambiguous translated residues were removed. A V3J clonotype was defined by an identical inferred V gene, J gene, and CDR3 amino acid sequence. To compute the percentage overlap between repertoires, the number of shared unique clonotypes was divided by the size of the smaller repertoire. Richness of each repertoire was evaluated using RTK rarefaction, the Chao1 estimator, and Recon v2.1 estimates of unobserved clonotypes. For all TCRbeta clonotypes obtained by the gDNA method from a handful of donors, generation probabilities were computed with OLGA. TCRdb re-hosts the immuneACCESS table, in-frame sequences only. Its copies lack some clones; in the studies checked, an unresolved V gene accounts for under half of them, and the cause for the rest is not known. That table gives V, J and clone size, and the DNA gave D and trimming. Across this sample there are about 710,000 clones, with approximately 72% seen only once. The ten largest clones capture about 1.7% of the sample.

The data derive from a study of shared clonotypes between healthy human individuals (dated by TCRdb to about 2020). For context, the study as a whole: Three men and a couple of women, aged 18 to 49 years, made up the cohort. For each donor, CD4 naive and CD4 memory were each given three plates, CD8 naive was given two plates, and CD8 memory was given one plate. To estimate repertoire size and how much clonotype sharing occurs between individuals, the study deeply sequenced the blood TCR repertoires of several healthy adults. To increase sequencing depth and limit assay-specific biases, TCR repertoire library preparation and sequencing were carried out by different laboratories using diverse techniques. Per donor, leukapheresis produced somewhere between about 0.8 and 9 billion PBMCs.

The investigation overall reported the following: The small number of donors limited the genetic and exposure-history diversity represented. Even with the large sequencing depth, rarefaction of the sorted-subset datasets indicated that sequencing was incomplete. Sharing across four donors was observed for roughly 5% of naive CD4, 3% to 3.5% of naive CD8, 2% to 2.5% of memory CD4, and around 0.42% of memory CD8 clonotypes. Based on pairwise subsampling, the degree of clonotype sharing among donors was expected to be affected by sequencing depth. Clonotypes shared by all four sorted-subset donors showed higher generation probabilities than non-shared clonotypes. Sampling was restricted to blood, and TCR repertoires in tissues likely differ from the TCR repertoires found in blood. Estimated clonotype richness was generally larger for naive than for memory subsets.

Here the chain combines TRBV7-9 and TRBJ1-2; the best D guess is TRBD1, with 5 bases matching. The sequenced sample consisted of memory CD4+ T cells sorted from blood. The sample's cell subset or site label, decoded: CD45RA-negative fraction. The clonotype comes from a woman between 25 and 40 years old in good health. The CDR3: CASSQDSSYGYTF. The nucleotide sequence reads as follows: TGTGCCAGCAGCCAAGACAGCTCCTATGGCTACACCTTC.